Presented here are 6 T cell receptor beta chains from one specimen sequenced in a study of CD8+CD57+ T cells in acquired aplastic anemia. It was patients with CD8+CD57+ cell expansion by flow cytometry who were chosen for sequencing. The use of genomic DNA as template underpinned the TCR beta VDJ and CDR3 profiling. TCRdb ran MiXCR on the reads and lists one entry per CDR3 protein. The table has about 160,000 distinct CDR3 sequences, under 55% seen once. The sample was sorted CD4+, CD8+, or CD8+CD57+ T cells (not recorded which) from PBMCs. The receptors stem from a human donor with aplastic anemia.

In nucleotides, the CDR3 is TGTGCCAGCTTGACAGGGGCAAGGGGAAACACCATATATTTT. Protein: CASLTGARGNTIYF. The chain has TRBV6-1 and TRBJ1-3; 8 bases are shared with TRBD1. CDR1 is MNHNS, CDR2 SASEGT, per germline. V shed 8 bases, J shed 4 bases, and the junction held 7 bases outside the gene matches. The CDR3 loop spans 14 amino acids.

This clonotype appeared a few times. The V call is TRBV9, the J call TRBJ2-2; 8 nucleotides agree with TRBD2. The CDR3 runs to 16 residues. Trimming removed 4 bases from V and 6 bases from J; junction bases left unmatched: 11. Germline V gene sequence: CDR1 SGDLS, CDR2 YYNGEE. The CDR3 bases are TGTGCCAGCAGCCCTACTCGGGGGGGGATCGCCGGGGAGCTGTTTTTT. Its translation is CASSPTRGGIAGELFF.

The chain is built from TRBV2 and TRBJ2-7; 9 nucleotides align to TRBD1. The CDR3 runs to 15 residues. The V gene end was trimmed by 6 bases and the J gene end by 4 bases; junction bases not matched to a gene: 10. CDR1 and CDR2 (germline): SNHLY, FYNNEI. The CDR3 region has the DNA TGTGCCAGCAGCCCCGGGACAGGGCTGGGGTACGAGCAGTACTTC. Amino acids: CASSPGTGLGYEQYF.

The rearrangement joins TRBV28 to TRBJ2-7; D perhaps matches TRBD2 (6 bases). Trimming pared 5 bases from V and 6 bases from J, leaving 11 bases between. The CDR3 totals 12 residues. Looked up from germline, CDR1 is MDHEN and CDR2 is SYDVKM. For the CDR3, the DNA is TGTGCCAGCAGTGTCTGGCGGGGCGAGCAGTACTTC. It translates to CASSVWRGEQYF.

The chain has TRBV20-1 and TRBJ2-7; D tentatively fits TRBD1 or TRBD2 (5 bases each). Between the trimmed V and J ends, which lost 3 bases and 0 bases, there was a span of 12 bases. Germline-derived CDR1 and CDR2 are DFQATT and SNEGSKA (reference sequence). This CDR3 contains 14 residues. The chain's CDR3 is CSASPRDGSYEQYF. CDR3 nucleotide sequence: TGCAGTGCTAGCCCCCGGGACGGCTCCTACGAGCAGTACTTC.

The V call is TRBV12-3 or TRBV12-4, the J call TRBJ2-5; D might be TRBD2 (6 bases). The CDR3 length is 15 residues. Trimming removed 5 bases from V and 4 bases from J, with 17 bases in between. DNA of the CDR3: TGTGCCAGCAGTCAAACCTCCGGGACTGGAGAGACCCAGTACTTC. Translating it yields CASSQTSGTGETQYF.